This entry lists 3 T cell receptor beta chains sequenced from one sample in a study of control samples from healthy donors and cancer patients. Assay used: immunoSEQ multiplex PCR; TCRdb lists only in-frame clones, some missing. This table has 200,000 or so clones, just under 95% appearing once. The sample comprised blood. The receptors come from a man in his fifties or sixties in good health.

This clone was found once. V gene TRBV28 combines with J gene TRBJ2-7; D ambiguous. Germline V gives CDR1 MDHEN, CDR2 SYDVKM. CDR3 length equals 15 residues. Trimming pared 4 bases from V and 1 base from J, leaving 14 bases between. The chain's CDR3 is CASSSPAKASYEQYV. The CDR3 region has the DNA TGTGCCAGCAGTTCTCCGGCGAAAGCATCCTACGAGCAGTACGTC.

V gene TRBV5-1 combines with J gene TRBJ2-5; D gene uncertain. V gave up 4 bases and J gave up 5 bases, with 15 bases separating them. The germline V gene has CDR1 SGHRS and CDR2 YFSETQ. The CDR3 has 14 amino acids. In nucleotides, the CDR3 is TGCGCCAGCAGCCGCGACTCTCTCAGGGAGACCCAGTACTTC. Translating it yields CASSRDSLRETQYF.

This sequence joins TRBV28 and TRBJ2-1; maybe TRBD1 (5 bases). V lost 7 bases and J 8 bases, leaving 9 bases between the germline ends. The length of the CDR3 is 11 residues. Germline values: CDR1 MDHEN, CDR2 SYDVKM. CDR3 DNA: TGTGCCAGCACAGGGTGGGATGAGCAGTTCTTC. Translated: CASTGWDEQFF. The whole variable domain, remainder taken from reference TRBV28 and TRBJ2-1, is DVKVTQSSRYLVKRTGEKVFLECVQDMDHENMFWYRQDPGLGLRLIYFSYDVKMKEKGDIPEGYSVSREKKERFSLILESASTNQTSMYLCASTGWDEQFFGPGTRLTVL.